This T cell receptor beta chain was captured by sequencing in a study of blood T cell repertoires in COVID-19. Study-level background: Samples came from the United States, Italy and Spain, spanning acute and convalescent COVID-19.

A COVID-19 case was met by exposed participants within 2 weeks before study entry. Germline CDR1 and CDR2: SQVTM and ANQGSEA. The CDR3 runs 13 residues. Trimming shortened V by 1 base and J by 4 bases, and 10 bases separated the two germline ends. Here immunoSEQ multiplex PCR was the method, and the copy in TCRdb shows in-frame clones only, minus some. The data show a few hundred thousand clones, roughly 92% seen once. The sample consisted of PBMCs or T cells enriched from blood (not recorded which). The receptor was isolated from a woman in her 40s who had been exposed to COVID-19. This chain connects TRBV29-1 to TRBJ1-2; the D is unclear. The DNA of the CDR3 is TGCAGCGTTGAAGGGGCAGGATCCTATGGCTACACCTTC. Protein: CSVEGAGSYGYTF. Based on the CDR3 plus reference TRBV29-1 and TRBJ1-2, the full variable domain is SAVISQKPSRDICQRGTSLTIQCQVDSQVTMMFWYRQQPGQSLTLIATANQGSEATYESGFVIDKFPISRPNLTFSTLTVSNMSPEDSSIYLCSVEGAGSYGYTFGSGTRLTVV.